This T cell receptor beta chain appears in the sequencing data of a study of blood T cell repertoires in COVID-19. V was pared by 3 bases and J by 8 bases, with 16 bases between. This CDR3 has 15 residues. The germline gives CDR1 SGHAT, CDR2 FQNNGV. Study processing details: Quantification of nucleated cells was approximated via reference gene primer amplification. The assay was immunoSEQ multiplex PCR, and TCRdb's table has in-frame clones only and misses some. V and J calls and clone size are as listed in that table; D and trimming were resolved from the DNA. The sample includes around 100,000 clones, around nine tenths of them seen just once.

Source material: peripheral blood. V is TRBV11-2 and J is TRBJ1-4; the D gene is possibly TRBD1 (5 bases). The TCR sequence derives from a man of 80 years or more with acute or convalescent COVID-19. CDR3 protein: CASSLQRGAGEKLFF. DNA for the CDR3: TGTGCCAGCAGCTTGCAACGTGGGGCTGGAGAAAAACTGTTTTTT. The variable domain in full, with the rest retrieved from reference TRBV11-2 and TRBJ1-4, is EAGVAQSPRYKIIEKRQSVAFWCNPISGHATLYWYQQILGQGPKLLIQFQNNGVVDDSQLPKDRFSAERLKGVDSTLKIQPAKLEDSAVYLCASSLQRGAGEKLFFGSGTQLSVL.